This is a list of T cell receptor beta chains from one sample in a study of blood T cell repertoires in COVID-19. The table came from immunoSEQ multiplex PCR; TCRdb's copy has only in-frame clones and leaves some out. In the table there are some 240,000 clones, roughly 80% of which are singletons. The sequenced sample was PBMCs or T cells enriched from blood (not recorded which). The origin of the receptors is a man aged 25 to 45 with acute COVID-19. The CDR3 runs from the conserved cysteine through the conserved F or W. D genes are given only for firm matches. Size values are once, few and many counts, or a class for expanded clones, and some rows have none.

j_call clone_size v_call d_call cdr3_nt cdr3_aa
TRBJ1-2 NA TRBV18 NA TGTGCCAGCTCACCAGGTCGGGATGGCTACACCTTC CASSPGRDGYTF
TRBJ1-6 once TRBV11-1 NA TGTGCCAGCAGCTTAGTAGGCGGGATAACTTCACCCCTCCACTTT CASSLVGGITSPLHF
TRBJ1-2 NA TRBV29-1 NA TGCTCAGGTCGGGGGTCGGATGGCTACACCTTC CSGRGSDGYTF
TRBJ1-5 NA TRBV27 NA TGTGCCAGCAGGGACAGCGATAATCAGCCCCAGCATTTT CASRDSDNQPQHF
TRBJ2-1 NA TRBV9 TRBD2 TGTGCCAGCAGCGCAAGGACTAGCGGGTACAATGAGCAGTTCTTC CASSARTSGYNEQFF
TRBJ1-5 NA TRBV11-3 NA TGTGCCAGCAGCTTAGTGTTTGTCTCGCGGCAGCCCCAGCATTTT CASSLVFVSRQPQHF
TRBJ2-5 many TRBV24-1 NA TGTGCCACCAGTGACACGGGACATCAACTAAAAGAGACCCAGTACTTC CATSDTGHQLKETQYF
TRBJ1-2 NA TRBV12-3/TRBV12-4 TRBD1 TGTGCCAGCAGGCGACAGGGGGGCTACACCTTC CASRRQGGYTF
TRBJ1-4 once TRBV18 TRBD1 TGTGCCAGCTCACCGGGGACAGGACCGGGGGAAAAACTGTTTTTT CASSPGTGPGEKLFF
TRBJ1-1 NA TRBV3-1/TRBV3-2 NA TGTGCCAGCAGCCAAGAGACAGAAAGGACTGAAGCTTTCTTT CASSQETERTEAFF
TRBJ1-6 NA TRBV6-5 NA TGTGCCAGCAGCCTCGGGGGGAATTCACCCCTCCACTTT CASSLGGNSPLHF
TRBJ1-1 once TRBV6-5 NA TGTGCCAGCAGATCCGCGGGGACTGAAGCTTTCTTT CASRSAGTEAFF
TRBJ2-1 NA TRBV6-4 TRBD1 TGTGCCAGCAGTAACGGAGGGCAGGGGGCCTCGGATGAGCAGTTCTTC CASSNGGQGASDEQFF
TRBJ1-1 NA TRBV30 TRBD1 TGTGCCTGGACCGGACAGGGGGTCATGAACACTGAAGCTTTCTTT CAWTGQGVMNTEAFF
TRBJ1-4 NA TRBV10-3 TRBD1 TGTGCCATCAGTGAGTCGATCGGGACAGTAAATGAAAAACTGTTTTTT CAISESIGTVNEKLFF
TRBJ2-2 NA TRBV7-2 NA TGTGCCAGCAGCTTAGGGGGAGCAAGGAACACCGGGGAGCTGTTTTTT CASSLGGARNTGELFF
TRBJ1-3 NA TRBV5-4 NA TGTGCCAGCAGCTTCTCGGCTGGAAACACCATATATTTT CASSFSAGNTIYF
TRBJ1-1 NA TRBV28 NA TGTGCCAGCAGTTTATTAAACACTGAAGCTTTCTTT CASSLLNTEAFF
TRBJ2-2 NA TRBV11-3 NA TGTGCCAGCAGCTTAGCTCTCGGGGAGCTGTTTTTT CASSLALGELFF
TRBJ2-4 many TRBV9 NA TGTGCCAGCAGCGTAGCTAGTCAGGGGCAAAACATTCAGTACTTC CASSVASQGQNIQYF
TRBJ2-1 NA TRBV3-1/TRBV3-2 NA TGTGCCAGCAGCCAAGACAGGGGCTCCAACAATGAGCAGTTCTTC CASSQDRGSNNEQFF
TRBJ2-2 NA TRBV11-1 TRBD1 TGTGCCAGCAGCACAACCGGGACAGGTCCCGGGGAGCTGTTTTTT CASSTTGTGPGELFF
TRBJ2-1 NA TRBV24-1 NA TGTGCCACCAGTGATTTTGGCGGGGGCCGTTCCTACAATGAGCAGTTCTTC CATSDFGGGRSYNEQFF
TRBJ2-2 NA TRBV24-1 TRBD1 TGTGCCACCAGAGCCCAGGGGGCCGGGGAGCTGTTTTTT CATRAQGAGELFF
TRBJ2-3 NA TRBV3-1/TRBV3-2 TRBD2 TGTGCCAGCAGCCAAGATTGGGCTAGCGGGGGGGCCGATACGCAGTATTTT CASSQDWASGGADTQYF
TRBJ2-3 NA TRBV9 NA TGTGCCAGCAGCGTATCCTTTTTGGGGGGATTCACAGATACGCAGTATTTT CASSVSFLGGFTDTQYF
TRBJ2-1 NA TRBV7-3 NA TGTGCCAGCAGCAGAGAACGGAGCGACAATGAGCAGTTCTTC CASSRERSDNEQFF
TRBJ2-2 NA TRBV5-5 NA TGTGCCAGCAGCTTCGGCAGGGTTTCGTCCGGGGAGCTGTTTTTT CASSFGRVSSGELFF
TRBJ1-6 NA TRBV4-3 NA TGCGCCAGCAGCCAAGAGTGGCGGGGGCTCTCACCCCTCCACTTT CASSQEWRGLSPLHF
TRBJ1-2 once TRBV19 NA TGTGCCAGTAGTGCTAAGGGGTACGGCTACACCTTC CASSAKGYGYTF
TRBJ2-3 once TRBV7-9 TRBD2 TGTGCCAGCAGCTCCACTAGCGGGAGGGGGAATACGCAGTATTTT CASSSTSGRGNTQYF
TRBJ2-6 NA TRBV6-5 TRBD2 TGTGCCAGCAGGACGGGGGGCTCTGGGGCCAACGTCCTGACTTTC CASRTGGSGANVLTF
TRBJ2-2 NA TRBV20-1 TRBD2 TGCAGTGCTAGTAACCCGAGGTCTAGCGGGGGCAACACCGGGGAGCTGTTTTTT CSASNPRSSGGNTGELFF
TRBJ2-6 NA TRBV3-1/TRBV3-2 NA TGTGCCAGCAGCCCTAGGCTCCGACAGTCTGGGGCCAACGTCCTGACTTTC CASSPRLRQSGANVLTF
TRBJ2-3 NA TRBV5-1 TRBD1 TGCGCCAGCTCTAGGGGACAGGGGTTCGCAGATACGCAGTATTTT CASSRGQGFADTQYF
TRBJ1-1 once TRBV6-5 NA TGTGCCAGCAGTATACAGAGCATGAACACTGAAGCTTTCTTT CASSIQSMNTEAFF
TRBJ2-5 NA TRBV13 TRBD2 TGTGCCAGCAGCTTAGGGGAGCGGGGGGGCCGGCAGACCCAGTACTTC CASSLGERGGRQTQYF
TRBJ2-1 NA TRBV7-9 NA TGTGCCAGCAGCTCAAGCCGGGACACGACCTACAATGAGCAGTTCTTC CASSSSRDTTYNEQFF
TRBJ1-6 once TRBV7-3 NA TGTGCCAGCAAGGGGAAAAATTCACCCCTCCACTTT CASKGKNSPLHF
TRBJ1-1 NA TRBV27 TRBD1 TGTGCCAGCACCAGGTTGGACAGGGCTAAATCGAACACTGAAGCTTTCTTT CASTRLDRAKSNTEAFF
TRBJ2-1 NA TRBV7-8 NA TGTGCCAGCAGCGTGACTCTATACTACGAGCAGTTCTTC CASSVTLYYEQFF
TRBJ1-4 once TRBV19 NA TGTGCCAGTAGGAAAGGTGGCGGGGATGAAAAACTGTTTTTT CASRKGGGDEKLFF
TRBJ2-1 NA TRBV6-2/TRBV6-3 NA TGTGCCAGCAGTTACCAACTTTACAATGAGCAGTTCTTC CASSYQLYNEQFF
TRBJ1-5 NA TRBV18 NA TGTGCCAGCTCGGATCGGGGTAGTCAGCCCCAGCATTTT CASSDRGSQPQHF
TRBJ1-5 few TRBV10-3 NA TGTGCCATCAGTGGTAGCTATAGCAATCAGCCCCAGCATTTT CAISGSYSNQPQHF
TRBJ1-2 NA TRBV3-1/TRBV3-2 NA TGTGCCAGCAGCCAAGATTTGGGGGGGGCGAGTGGCTACACCTTC CASSQDLGGASGYTF
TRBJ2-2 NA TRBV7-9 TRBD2 TGTGCCAGCAGCCCGCTGGCGCTAGCGGACACCGGGGAGCTGTTTTTT CASSPLALADTGELFF
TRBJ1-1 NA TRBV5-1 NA TGTGCCAGCAGCTTGGAAACCTCGGGTGAAGCTTTCTTT CASSLETSGEAFF
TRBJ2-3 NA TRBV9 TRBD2 TGTGCCAGCAGCTCCCCTCTGGGACTAACCACAGATACGCAGTATTTT CASSSPLGLTTDTQYF
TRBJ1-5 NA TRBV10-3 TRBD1 TGTGCCATCAGTGAGGGGGACAGATATCAGCCCCAGCATTTT CAISEGDRYQPQHF
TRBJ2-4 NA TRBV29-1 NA TGCAGCGCGTATACAGGGCGAGCTCAGTACTTC CSAYTGRAQYF
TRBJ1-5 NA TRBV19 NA TGTGCCAGTAGCACCGACCCACGGGGGATCGGTCAGCCCCAGCATTTT CASSTDPRGIGQPQHF
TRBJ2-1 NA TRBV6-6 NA TGTGCCAGCAGCAGTACGGGAACCGGCTACAATGAGCAGTTCTTC CASSSTGTGYNEQFF
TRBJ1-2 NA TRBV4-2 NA TGTGCCAGCAGCCAAGAACAATCGGGTCAGAGAAACTATGGCTACACCTTC CASSQEQSGQRNYGYTF
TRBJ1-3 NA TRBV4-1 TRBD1 TGCGCCAGCAGCCAAGAACAGGGGTTGAACACCATATATTTT CASSQEQGLNTIYF
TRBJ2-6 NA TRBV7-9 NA TGTGCCAGCAGCCTTTACAGCTCTGGGGCCAACGTCCTGACTTTC CASSLYSSGANVLTF
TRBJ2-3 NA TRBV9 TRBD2 TGTGCCAGCAGCCCCGGACTAGCGGGATCAGATACGCAGTATTTT CASSPGLAGSDTQYF
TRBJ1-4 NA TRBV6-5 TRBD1 TGTGCCAGCAGTCTTGAGACAGGGGCGGGTGAAAAACTGTTTTTT CASSLETGAGEKLFF
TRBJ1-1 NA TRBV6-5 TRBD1 TGTGCCAGCAGCAAGGCAGACAGGGTTGAAGCTTTCTTT CASSKADRVEAFF
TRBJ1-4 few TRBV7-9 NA TGTGCCAGCAGCTTAAGAGACGGGAATGAAAAACTGTTTTTT CASSLRDGNEKLFF